The source of this T cell receptor beta chain is a study of tumor and adjacent non-tumor tissue in lung cancer. The template was RNA from unsorted bulk tissue. More than 3 cm separated this lung sample from the edge of the tumor. A note on this clonotype: An end of the junction does not agree with germline; a read error may underlie this.

A modified ARM-PCR protocol with three rounds of nested PCR amplified TCRbeta. MiXCR was run by TCRdb on the multiplex PCR reads, yielding one entry per CDR3 protein. The sample lists more than 75,000 distinct CDR3 sequences; 75% to 85% were seen once. This TCR came from a man aged 60 to 75 with small cell lung cancer. Specimen: distant non-tumor lung tissue.

The CDR3 DNA is TGCAATGCTAGGGGACTAGCGGGAATTGCTGATACGCAGTATTTT. Translation gives CNARGLAGIADTQYF. This chain connects TRBV20-1 to TRBJ2-3; TRBD2 agrees at 13 bases. The CDR3 covers 15 residues. Germline V lookup: CDR1 DFQATT, CDR2 SNEGSKA (reference sequence).